The clone carrying this T cell receptor (beta chain) was seen once. The authors' processing: Researchers report that nucleated cell counts were estimated from reference gene primer amplification. The repertoire was sequenced with immunoSEQ multiplex PCR; TCRdb's copy has only in-frame clones and lacks some. V and J calls and clone size are given by that table; D and trimming were obtained from the DNA. Among approximately 310,000 clones listed, around 90% were seen once. This specimen belongs to a study of blood T cell repertoires in COVID-19. The sample comprised PBMCs or T cells enriched from blood (not recorded which). The receptor comes from a man aged 55 to 70 who had recovered from COVID-19.

CDR3 protein: CASRQGLWETQYF. The CDR3 nucleotides are TGTGCCAGCAGACAGGGGTTATGGGAGACCCAGTACTTC. V is TRBV28 and J is TRBJ2-5; 7 bases map to TRBD1. Unmatched junction bases numbered 6, after V lost 6 bases and J lost 5 bases. Germline assignment: CDR1 MDHEN and CDR2 SYDVKM. The CDR3 is made up of 13 amino acids. Complete variable domain (other parts from reference TRBV28 and TRBJ2-5): DVKVTQSSRYLVKRTGEKVFLECVQDMDHENMFWYRQDPGLGLRLIYFSYDVKMKEKGDIPEGYSVSREKKERFSLILESASTNQTSMYLCASRQGLWETQYFGPGTRLLVL.